The 2 T cell receptor beta chains reported below all come from one sample, sequenced in a study of spatial heterogeneity in lung cancer. General study points: Counts of expanded alpha and beta TCRs within tumors tracked the tumor nonsynonymous mutation count.

Their antigens remain unidentified. TCRdb used MiXCR to reprocess the 5' RACE reads, holding one entry per CDR3 protein. There are 4,500 to 6,500 distinct CDR3 sequences in the sample; about 5.3% occur only once, and approximately 23% lies in the top ten. As to time point: sample taken at primary tumor resection. Source: lung tumor tissue, taken at surgery. These receptor sequences come from a male donor with early-stage non-small cell lung cancer.

At least ten counts were recorded for this clonotype. This sequence joins TRBV10-3 and TRBJ1-2; D gene uncertain. V lost 3 bases, J lost 6 bases, and 14 bases lay in between. Germline V CDR1 and CDR2: ENHRY, SYGVKD. The CDR3 has 14 amino acids. CDR3 protein: CAISEPDPRHGYTF. The CDR3 DNA sequence: TGTGCCATCAGTGAACCGGACCCGAGACATGGCTACACCTTC.

This clonotype is termed medium-sized (0.01 to 0.1%). The rearrangement uses TRBV9 and TRBJ1-1; possibly TRBD1 for D (5 bases). This CDR3 has 16 amino acids. Germline V CDR1 and CDR2: SGDLS, YYNGEE. V was clipped by 6 bases and J by 1 base, with 19 bases between them. The CDR3 DNA follows: TGTGCCAGCACCCTACTCCAGGGAAACGGGAACACTGAAGCTTTCTTT. As protein: CASTLLQGNGNTEAFF.